This T cell receptor (beta chain) was captured in a study of shared clonotypes between healthy human individuals. Overall study results and limits: Represented diversity (both genetic and exposure-history) was limited by the small number of donors.

The V end lost 8 bases, the J end lost 5 bases, and 7 bases lay between the germline ends. The CDR3 extends over 12 amino acids. Germline V gives CDR1 MDHEN, CDR2 SYDVKM. Each replicate PCR on the sorted subsets used 150 to 200 ng DNA (around 30,000 T cell genomes). The repertoire was sequenced with immunoSEQ multiplex PCR; TCRdb's copy has only in-frame clones and lacks some. Of more than 2,000,000 clones listed, approximately 93% are singletons. Remarks on this clone: The antigen is unknown.

The chain is built from TRBV28 and TRBJ2-6, with D unclear. The TCR originated in a man younger than 35 in good health. Some clones in this sample may be carry-over from other donors' samples. Specimen: naive CD4+ T cells from PBMCs. Subset indicated: CD45RA+ positively selected. CDR3 sequence reads: CASVGRANVLTF. In DNA, the CDR3 is TGTGCCAGCGTGGGGAGGGCCAACGTCCTGACTTTC.